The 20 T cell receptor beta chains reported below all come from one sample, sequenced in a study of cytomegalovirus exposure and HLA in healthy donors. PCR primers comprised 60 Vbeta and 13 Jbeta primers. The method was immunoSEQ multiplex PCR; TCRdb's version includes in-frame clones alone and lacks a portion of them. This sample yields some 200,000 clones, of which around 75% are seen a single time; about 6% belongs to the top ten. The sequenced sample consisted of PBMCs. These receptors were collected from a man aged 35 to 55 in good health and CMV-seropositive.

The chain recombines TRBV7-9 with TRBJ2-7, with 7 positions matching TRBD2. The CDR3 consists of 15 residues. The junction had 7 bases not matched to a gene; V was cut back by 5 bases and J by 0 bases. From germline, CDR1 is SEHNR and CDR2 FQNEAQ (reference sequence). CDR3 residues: CASSGGAGLSYEQYF. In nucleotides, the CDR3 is TGTGCCAGCAGCGGGGGAGCGGGGCTCTCCTACGAGCAGTACTTC.

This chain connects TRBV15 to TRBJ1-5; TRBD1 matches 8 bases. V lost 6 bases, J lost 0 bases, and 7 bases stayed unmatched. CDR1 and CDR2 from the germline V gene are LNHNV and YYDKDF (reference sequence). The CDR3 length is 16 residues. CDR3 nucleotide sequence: TGTGCCACCAGTCGGGACAGGAGGTATAGCAATCAGCCCCAGCATTTT. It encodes CATSRDRRYSNQPQHF.

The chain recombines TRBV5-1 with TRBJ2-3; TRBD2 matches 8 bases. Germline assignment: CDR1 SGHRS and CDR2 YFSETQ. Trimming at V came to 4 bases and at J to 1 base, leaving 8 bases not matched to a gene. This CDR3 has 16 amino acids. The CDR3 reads CASSAGGGGRTDTQYF. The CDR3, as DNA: TGCGCCAGCAGCGCTGGTGGCGGGGGGCGCACAGATACGCAGTATTTT. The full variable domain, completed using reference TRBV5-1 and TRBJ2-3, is KAGVTQTPRYLIKTRGQQVTLSCSPISGHRSVSWYQQTPGQGLQFLFEYFSETQRNKGNFPGRFSGRQFSNSRSEMNVSTLELGDSALYLCASSAGGGGRTDTQYFGPGTRLTVL.

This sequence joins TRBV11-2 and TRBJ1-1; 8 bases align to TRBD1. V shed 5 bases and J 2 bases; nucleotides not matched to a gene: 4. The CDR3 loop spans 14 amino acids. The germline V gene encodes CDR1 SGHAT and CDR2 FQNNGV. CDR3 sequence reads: CASSRGQGNTEAFF. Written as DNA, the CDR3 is TGTGCCAGCAGCCGCGGACAGGGCAACACTGAAGCTTTCTTT.

The CDR3 loop reads CASSPGAGGRGRFF. CDR3 in DNA: TGTGCCAGTAGTCCTGGAGCGGGGGGCCGTGGTCGGTTCTTC. This chain links TRBV19 with TRBJ2-1, with 9 bases matching TRBD2. The junction had 14 bases not matched to a gene; V was cut back by 5 bases and J by 15 bases. The CDR3 length is 14 residues. Germline values: CDR1 LNHDA, CDR2 SQIVND (reference sequence).

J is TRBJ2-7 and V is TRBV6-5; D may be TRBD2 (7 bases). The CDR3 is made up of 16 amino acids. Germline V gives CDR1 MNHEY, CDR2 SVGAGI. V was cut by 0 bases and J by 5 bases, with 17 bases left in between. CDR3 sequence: CASSYSWGGAGNEQYF. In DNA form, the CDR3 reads TGTGCCAGCAGTTACTCCTGGGGGGGCGCCGGCAACGAGCAGTACTTC.

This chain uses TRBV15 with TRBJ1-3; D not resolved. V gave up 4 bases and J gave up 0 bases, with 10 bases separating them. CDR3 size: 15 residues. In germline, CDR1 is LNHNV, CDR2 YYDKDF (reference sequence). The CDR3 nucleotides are TGTGCCACCAGCACTGAAGAGTACTCTGGAAACACCATATATTTT. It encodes CATSTEEYSGNTIYF.

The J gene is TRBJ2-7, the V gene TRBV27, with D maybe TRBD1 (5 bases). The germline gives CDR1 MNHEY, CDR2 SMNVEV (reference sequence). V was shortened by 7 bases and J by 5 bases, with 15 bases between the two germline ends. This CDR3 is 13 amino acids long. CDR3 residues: CASTLSPGNEQYF. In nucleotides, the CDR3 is TGTGCCAGCACCCTGTCCCCAGGGAACGAGCAGTACTTC.

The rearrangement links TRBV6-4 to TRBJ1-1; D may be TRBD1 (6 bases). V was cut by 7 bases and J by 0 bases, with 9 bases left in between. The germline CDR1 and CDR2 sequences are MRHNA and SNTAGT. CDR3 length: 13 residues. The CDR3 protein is CASTTGMNTEAFF. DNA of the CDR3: TGTGCCAGCACGACAGGTATGAACACTGAAGCTTTCTTT.

The CDR3 nucleotides read TGCGCCAGCAGCTTGGGGAGTAGGAACACTGAAGCTTTCTTT. This encodes CASSLGSRNTEAFF. The chain links TRBV5-1 to TRBJ1-1; D is unclear. CDR3 length: 14 amino acids. Deletions cut 0 bases from V and 1 base from J, with 7 bases between. Germline values: CDR1 SGHRS, CDR2 YFSETQ. Looking up the rest from reference TRBV5-1 and TRBJ1-1 gives the full variable domain: KAGVTQTPRYLIKTRGQQVTLSCSPISGHRSVSWYQQTPGQGLQFLFEYFSETQRNKGNFPGRFSGRQFSNSRSEMNVSTLELGDSALYLCASSLGSRNTEAFFGQGTRLTVV.

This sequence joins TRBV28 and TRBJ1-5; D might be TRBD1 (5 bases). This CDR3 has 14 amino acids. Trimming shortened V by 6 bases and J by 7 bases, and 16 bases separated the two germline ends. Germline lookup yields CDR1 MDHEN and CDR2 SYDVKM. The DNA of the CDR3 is TGTGCCAGCAGCCCCGGGTGGGCAGGGCAGCCCCAGCATTTT. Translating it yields CASSPGWAGQPQHF.

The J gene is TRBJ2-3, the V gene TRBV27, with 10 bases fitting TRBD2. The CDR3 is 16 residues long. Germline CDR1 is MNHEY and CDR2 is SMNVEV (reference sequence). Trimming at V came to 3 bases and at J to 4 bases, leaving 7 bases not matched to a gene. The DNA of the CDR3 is TGTGCCAGCAGTTTGCTTAGCGGGGGGCGGGCAGATACGCAGTATTTT. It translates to CASSLLSGGRADTQYF.

CDR3 in amino acids: CASSLQGLDLNTQYF. DNA for the CDR3: TGTGCCAGCAGCTTACAGGGCCTGGACCTCAATACGCAGTATTTT. J is TRBJ2-3 and V is TRBV11-3, with D perhaps TRBD1 (5 bases). The CDR3 extends over 15 amino acids. V was cut by 2 bases and J by 7 bases, with 16 bases left in between. The germline CDR1 and CDR2 sequences are SGHNT and YENEEA.

The CDR3, as DNA: TGTGCCAGCAGCCAAGATTTGGGAGGGAGACCCCTCCACTTT. It encodes CASSQDLGGRPLHF. The rearrangement joins TRBV14 to TRBJ1-6; no clear D. Per germline, CDR1 SGHDN and CDR2 FVKESK. The CDR3 has 14 amino acids. The V gene lost 0 bases and the J gene lost 12 bases, with 12 bases spanning the gap.

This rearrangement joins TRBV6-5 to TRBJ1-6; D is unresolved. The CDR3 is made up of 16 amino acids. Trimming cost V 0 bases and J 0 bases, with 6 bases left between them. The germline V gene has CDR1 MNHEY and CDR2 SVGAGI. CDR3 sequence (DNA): TGTGCCAGCAGTTACTCGACAAACTCCTATAATTCACCCCTCCACTTT. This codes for CASSYSTNSYNSPLHF.

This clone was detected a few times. The CDR3 nucleotides read TGCGCCAGCAGCCAAGAGCAGGGGGCTGGAGATACGCAGTATTTT. This translates into CASSQEQGAGDTQYF. The genes are TRBV4-3 and TRBJ2-3; TRBD1 matches 8 bases. Germline-derived CDR1 and CDR2 are LGHNA and YSLEER. Trimming took 0 bases from V and 5 from J; bases not matched to a gene: 4. The CDR3 extends over 15 amino acids.

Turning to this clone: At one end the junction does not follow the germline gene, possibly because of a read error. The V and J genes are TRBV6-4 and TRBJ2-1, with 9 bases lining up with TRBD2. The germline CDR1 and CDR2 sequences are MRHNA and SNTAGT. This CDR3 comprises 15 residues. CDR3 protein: CASSSGGTSYNGQFF. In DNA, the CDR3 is TGTGCCAGCAGTAGCGGGGGGACCTCCTACAATGGGCAGTTCTTC.

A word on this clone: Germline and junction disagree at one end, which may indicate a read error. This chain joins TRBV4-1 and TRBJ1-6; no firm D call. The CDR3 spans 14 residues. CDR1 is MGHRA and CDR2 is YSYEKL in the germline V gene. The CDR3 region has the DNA TGCGCCAGCAGCCAACCCCGTGCCTATTCGCCCCTCCACTTT. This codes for CASSQPRAYSPLHF.

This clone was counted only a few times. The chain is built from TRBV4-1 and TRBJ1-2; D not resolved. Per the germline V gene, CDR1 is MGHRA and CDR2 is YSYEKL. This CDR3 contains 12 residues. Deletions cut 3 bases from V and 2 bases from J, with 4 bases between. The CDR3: CASSHGNYGYTF. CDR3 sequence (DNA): TGCGCCAGCAGCCACGGGAACTATGGCTACACCTTC.

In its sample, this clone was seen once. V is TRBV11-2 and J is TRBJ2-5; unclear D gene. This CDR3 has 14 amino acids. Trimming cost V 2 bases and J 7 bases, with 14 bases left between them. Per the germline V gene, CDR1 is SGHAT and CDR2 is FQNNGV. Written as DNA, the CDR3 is TGTGCCAGCAGCTTATACTCTGCCCCTGGGACCCAGTACTTC. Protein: CASSLYSAPGTQYF.